This paragraph reports one T cell receptor beta chain. Which antigen it targets is not known. Per-base qualities were not stored, and no clone one base away is much larger. Taken from the germline V gene, the CDR1 and CDR2 loops are SGHTA and FQGNSA. Its CDR3 holds 16 amino acids, cysteine through phenylalanine. Only the CDR3 part of the read is kept: 48 bases, read in frame from the first base. Trimming leaves V shorter by 1 base and J shorter by 13 bases, with the junction holding 10 bases beyond the gene matches. The sample comes from a study of post-analysis software for immune sequencing data (dated by TCRdb to between 2014 and 2017). The study in broad terms: Relapsing-remitting, secondary progressive and progressive-relapsing multiple sclerosis were recorded as disease courses, and subtype annotation was lacking for some patients. The patient repertoires were set against 10 or so previously published healthy control repertoires from donors whose ages ranged from roughly 6 to 25 years. A subset of samples was prepared in parallel using single-end sample barcoding, then pooled and co-amplified after Illumina adapter ligation. The paper's findings and limits, for the study overall: Significantly higher frequencies in patients than in controls were found for about five TRBV segments, including TRBV5-6, TRBV5-1 and TRBV20-1. Direct clustering with F measure showed strong co-clustering of samples prepared in the same batch, prompting a batch-effect correction. The control group was slightly older than the multiple sclerosis patient group. Multiple sclerosis patients had significantly lower normalized Chao1 diversity than controls, a result that suggests substantial peripheral T-cell clonal expansion.

To demonstrate the VDJtools post-analysis software, TCR beta repertoires were profiled from the peripheral blood of 10 to 15 young patients with multiple sclerosis. The patients with multiple sclerosis were children and adolescents between roughly 6 and 16 years of age. The library relied on PCR. TCRdb lists the instrument as Illumina HiSeq 2500. To reduce PCR and sequencing biases, unique molecular identifiers were built into the TCR beta cDNA libraries. Per 1 to 10 million input T cells, approximately 500,000 cDNA molecules were obtained, such that each molecule approximated one T cell. Patient libraries were prepared and sequenced with the same protocol used for the earlier healthy control dataset. Samples belonging to the same batch were prepared together, multiplexed and sequenced on a shared HiSeq lane. As for the authors' bioinformatics: Raw barcoded reads were processed with MIGEC, and single-read molecular identifier groups were discarded before consensus assembly and CDR3 extraction. VDJtools was used for post-analysis of the clonotype tables, with diversity normalized by down-sampling every dataset to the smallest sample size. In repertoire overlap clustering, CDR3 amino acid sequences, but not nucleotide sequences, were matched to correct batch-related cross-sample contamination. TCRdb reanalyzed the raw reads on its own, using fastp at Q25 for trimming and MiXCR for clone calling, and kept in-frame beta chains. For every CDR3 protein sequence, its rows merge into one entry that carries the most common genes and DNA. The authors' filters were not applied to this entry. The sample has about 620,000 distinct CDR3 sequences on record, roughly 46% of them singletons. The top ten clonotypes cover about 1.8% of the sample.

The source is a girl aged 5-17 years with multiple sclerosis. The rearrangement joined TRBV7-2 to TRBJ1-6; TRBD1 matches 10 bases in the middle. The material sequenced was blood. The CDR3 reads as follows: CASSLGTGGPASPLHF. The base sequence is TGTGCCAGCAGCTTAGGGACAGGGGGACCTGCCTCTCCCCTCCACTTT.